This T cell receptor (beta chain) was obtained from a study of T cell responses to AZD1222 COVID-19 vaccine. Study-wide points: In all cases, repertoires were sampled only after the peak T cell response. Seropositive status at baseline applied to only a handful of AZD1222 recipients. Spike-specific TCR breadth and depth were elevated following two AZD1222 doses.

Produced via immunoSEQ multiplex PCR; TCRdb's table is partial and in-frame only. The table shows 84,000 or so clones, with over 85% occurring only once. CDR3 length equals 15 residues. In germline, CDR1 is KGHDR, CDR2 SFDVKD. V lost 5 bases and J lost 2, with 12 bases in between. To note about this clone: The antigen is unknown.

This TCR was sampled from an adult in good health. The sample was peripheral blood, taken on day 0 of AZD1222 vaccination. This rearrangement joins TRBV24-1 to TRBJ1-3, with D tentatively TRBD1 (6 bases). The CDR3 spells CATSAVQGPGNTIYF. In DNA form, the CDR3 reads TGTGCCACCAGTGCCGTACAGGGACCTGGAAACACCATATATTTT.